The rows below give T cell receptor beta chains drawn from one sample of a study of blood T cells in healthy people across ages. From the 5' RACE reads, TCRdb called clonotypes with MiXCR, one entry per CDR3 protein. The sample records about 1.4 million distinct CDR3 sequences, around 59% being singletons. Sequenced material: blood. These receptor sequences come from a man aged 18 to 29 in good health. Each CDR3 is given with its conserved first and last residue. The order of the fields is clone size, J gene, D gene, V gene, CDR3 protein, CDR3 DNA. D genes are given only for firm matches. Size tells how often a clone was seen (once, few, many) or the class of an expanded clone, and some rows leave it out.

size: many
J: TRBJ2-1
D: -
V: TRBV27
CDR3: CASSWGVTDNEQFF
DNA: TGTGCCAGCAGTTGGGGGGTTACCGACAATGAGCAGTTCTTC

size: -
J: TRBJ2-7
D: TRBD2
V: TRBV20-1
CDR3: CSASPRGGRRSYEQYF
DNA: TGCAGTGCTAGTCCGCGTGGCGGGAGGAGAAGCTACGAGCAGTACTTC

size: -
J: TRBJ2-3
D: -
V: TRBV9
CDR3: CASSVDGEITDTQYF
DNA: TGTGCCAGCAGCGTTGACGGGGAGATCACAGATACGCAGTATTTT

size: -
J: TRBJ1-1
D: -
V: TRBV10-3
CDR3: CAIRRQDRPNTEAFF
DNA: TGTGCCATCAGGAGACAGGACCGGCCGAACACTGAAGCTTTCTTT

size: -
J: TRBJ2-3
D: TRBD2
V: TRBV4-3
CDR3: CASSQDVGLAGGDTQYF
DNA: TGCGCCAGCAGCCAAGATGTCGGACTAGCGGGGGGAGATACGCAGTATTTT

size: once
J: TRBJ2-1
D: TRBD2
V: TRBV4-1
CDR3: CASSPPRGGPAPYNEQFF
DNA: TGCGCCAGCAGCCCCCCCCGGGGGGGGCCAGCCCCCTACAATGAGCAGTTCTTC

size: -
J: TRBJ1-2
D: -
V: TRBV7-9
CDR3: CASSLEQSNYGYTF
DNA: TGTGCCAGCAGCTTAGAACAATCTAACTATGGCTACACCTTC

size: many
J: TRBJ2-1
D: TRBD2
V: TRBV20-1
CDR3: CSAPRGDYNEQFF
DNA: TGCAGTGCTCCTCGGGGGGACTACAATGAGCAGTTCTTC

size: -
J: TRBJ2-1
D: -
V: TRBV10-3
CDR3: CAISESGGSAYNEQFF
DNA: TGTGCCATCAGTGAGTCTGGGGGGTCTGCCTACAATGAGCAGTTCTTC

size: -
J: TRBJ1-4
D: TRBD1
V: TRBV28
CDR3: CASGEVGQGAANEKLFF
DNA: TGTGCCAGCGGCGAGGTGGGACAGGGGGCGGCTAATGAAAAACTGTTTTTT

size: few
J: TRBJ2-2
D: -
V: TRBV6-2/TRBV6-3
CDR3: CASSYSPGELFF
DNA: TGTGCCAGCAGTTACTCCCCCGGGGAGCTGTTTTTT

size: -
J: TRBJ1-2
D: -
V: TRBV27
CDR3: CASSSSPGEWKGYTF
DNA: TGTGCCAGCAGTTCCTCGCCCGGGGAGTGGAAAGGCTACACCTTC

size: -
J: TRBJ2-1
D: TRBD1
V: TRBV29-1
CDR3: CSVVGQGVSEQFF
DNA: TGCAGCGTTGTTGGACAGGGGGTCTCTGAGCAGTTCTTC

size: few
J: TRBJ2-1
D: -
V: TRBV20-1
CDR3: CSAGPRRRASDNEQFF
DNA: TGCAGTGCCGGTCCTAGGAGGAGGGCCTCTGACAATGAGCAGTTCTTC

size: -
J: TRBJ2-7
D: TRBD1
V: TRBV7-2
CDR3: CASSNITGAHSYEQYF
DNA: TGTGCCAGCAGCAATATAACAGGGGCTCACTCCTACGAGCAGTACTTC

size: -
J: TRBJ2-1
D: TRBD2
V: TRBV5-1
CDR3: CASSYGSLAGVVEQFF
DNA: TGCGCCAGCAGTTACGGATCCCTAGCGGGAGTGGTGGAGCAGTTCTTC

size: -
J: TRBJ2-3
D: -
V: TRBV7-6
CDR3: CASSPGTGSPDTQYF
DNA: TGTGCCAGCAGCCCCGGGACGGGGAGCCCAGATACGCAGTATTTT

size: -
J: TRBJ2-1
D: TRBD1
V: TRBV6-5
CDR3: CASSYSVQGSQFF
DNA: TGTGCCAGCAGTTACTCGGTACAGGGGTCGCAGTTCTTC

size: once
J: TRBJ2-2
D: -
V: TRBV19
CDR3: CASSTYTRSGELFF
DNA: TGTGCCAGTAGTACCTACACTAGGTCCGGGGAGCTGTTTTTT

size: -
J: TRBJ1-4
D: TRBD1
V: TRBV4-2
CDR3: CASSQDWTGTNEKLFF
DNA: TGTGCCAGCAGCCAAGATTGGACAGGGACTAATGAAAAACTGTTTTTT

size: once
J: TRBJ2-1
D: -
V: TRBV29-1
CDR3: CSGLVLLDEQFF
DNA: TGCAGCGGGCTAGTACTCTTGGATGAGCAGTTCTTC

size: -
J: TRBJ2-1
D: -
V: TRBV4-3
CDR3: CASSQDRMNNEQFF
DNA: TGCGCCAGCAGCCAAGATCGGATGAACAATGAGCAGTTCTTC

size: -
J: TRBJ2-1
D: -
V: TRBV5-4
CDR3: CASSLERRVSYNEQFF
DNA: TGTGCCAGCAGCCTCGAAAGGAGGGTTTCCTACAATGAGCAGTTCTTC

size: -
J: TRBJ1-4
D: -
V: TRBV7-2
CDR3: CASSGDTLNEKLFF
DNA: TGTGCCAGCAGTGGCGACACTCTTAATGAAAAACTGTTTTTT

size: -
J: TRBJ2-5
D: TRBD2
V: TRBV4-1
CDR3: CASSQEVLAEETQYF
DNA: TGCGCCAGCAGCCAAGAAGTACTAGCGGAAGAGACCCAGTACTTC

size: -
J: TRBJ1-4
D: TRBD1
V: TRBV6-5
CDR3: CASSYSTGEGEKLFF
DNA: TGTGCCAGCAGTTACTCGACAGGGGAGGGTGAAAAACTGTTTTTT

size: -
J: TRBJ1-2
D: -
V: TRBV10-3
CDR3: CTTWGYGYTF
DNA: TGTACCACTTGGGGGTATGGCTACACCTTC

size: -
J: TRBJ2-1
D: -
V: TRBV30
CDR3: CAWREVREQFF
DNA: TGTGCCTGGAGGGAGGTCAGGGAGCAGTTCTTC

size: few
J: TRBJ2-3
D: TRBD1
V: TRBV6-1
CDR3: CASRDTGTGSNTQYF
DNA: TGTGCCAGCAGAGACACCGGGACAGGGTCGAATACGCAGTATTTT

size: -
J: TRBJ1-1
D: -
V: TRBV20-1
CDR3: CSAGRVGTEAFF
DNA: TGCAGTGCCGGCAGGGTGGGCACTGAAGCTTTCTTT

size: few
J: TRBJ2-5
D: TRBD2
V: TRBV6-5
CDR3: CASSQQIAGDKTQYF
DNA: TGTGCCAGCAGTCAACAAATAGCGGGGGATAAGACCCAGTACTTC

size: -
J: TRBJ2-7
D: -
V: TRBV7-9
CDR3: CASSYVDGGWNEQYF
DNA: TGTGCCAGCAGTTACGTGGACGGGGGTTGGAACGAGCAGTACTTC

size: few
J: TRBJ2-7
D: -
V: TRBV5-4
CDR3: CASSLGGRVYEQYF
DNA: TGTGCCAGCAGCTTGGGAGGCAGGGTCTACGAGCAGTACTTC

size: -
J: TRBJ2-2
D: TRBD1
V: TRBV10-3
CDR3: CAISESGQGALVELFF
DNA: TGTGCCATCAGTGAGTCGGGGCAGGGGGCTCTCGTGGAGCTGTTTTTT

size: -
J: TRBJ2-7
D: TRBD2
V: TRBV27
CDR3: CASSRGLAGIYYEQYF
DNA: TGTGCCAGCAGTAGGGGACTAGCGGGAATTTACTACGAGCAGTACTTC

size: -
J: TRBJ2-1
D: TRBD2
V: TRBV2
CDR3: CASSESGEGYNEQFF
DNA: TGTGCCAGCAGTGAAAGCGGGGAGGGCTACAATGAGCAGTTCTTC

size: few
J: TRBJ2-1
D: -
V: TRBV5-1
CDR3: CASSLVTYKGRLGYNEQFF
DNA: TGCGCCAGCAGCTTAGTTACTTACAAAGGACGTTTGGGGTACAATGAGCAGTTCTTC

size: -
J: TRBJ2-6
D: TRBD2
V: TRBV4-2
CDR3: CASSSGLAGAGANVLTF
DNA: TGTGCCAGCAGCTCGGGACTAGCGGGAGCAGGGGCCAACGTCCTGACTTTC

size: -
J: TRBJ1-1
D: -
V: TRBV7-9
CDR3: CAGSGGITTEAFF
DNA: TGTGCCGGCTCGGGGGGAATAACCACTGAAGCTTTCTTT

size: -
J: TRBJ2-7
D: -
V: TRBV30
CDR3: CAWTTSYEQYF
DNA: TGTGCCTGGACGACTTCCTACGAGCAGTACTTC

size: -
J: TRBJ2-7
D: -
V: TRBV4-1
CDR3: CASSLGTKGAADEQYF
DNA: TGCGCCAGCAGCCTCGGGACAAAAGGAGCCGCCGACGAGCAGTACTTC

size: few
J: TRBJ2-7
D: -
V: TRBV5-1
CDR3: CASSLGRGAKTYEQYF
DNA: TGCGCCAGCAGCTTGGGCCGGGGGGCAAAGACCTACGAGCAGTACTTC

size: once
J: TRBJ2-3
D: -
V: TRBV5-1
CDR3: CASSSSTTPTDTQYF
DNA: TGCGCCAGCAGCTCCTCCACTACCCCCACAGATACGCAGTATTTT

size: few
J: TRBJ2-2
D: TRBD1
V: TRBV29-1
CDR3: CSVDLVGGQGANTGELFF
DNA: TGCAGCGTTGACCTAGTTGGGGGACAGGGGGCTAACACCGGGGAGCTGTTTTTT

size: -
J: TRBJ2-5
D: -
V: TRBV10-3
CDR3: CAISESEVRETQYF
DNA: TGTGCCATCAGTGAGTCAGAGGTGCGAGAGACCCAGTACTTC

size: -
J: TRBJ2-1
D: TRBD1
V: TRBV7-9
CDR3: CASSLIPGQGPPNEQFF
DNA: TGTGCCAGCAGCTTAATACCGGGACAGGGACCGCCCAATGAGCAGTTCTTC

size: few
J: TRBJ2-1
D: -
V: TRBV7-9
CDR3: CASTNNEQFF
DNA: TGTGCCAGCACCAACAATGAGCAGTTCTTC

size: few
J: TRBJ2-7
D: TRBD2
V: TRBV20-1
CDR3: CSAKRDGSSYEQYF
DNA: TGCAGTGCTAAGCGGGACGGAAGCTCCTACGAGCAGTACTTC